These T cell receptor beta chains were read from a single sample in a study of blood T cell repertoires in COVID-19. Libraries were prepared by immunoSEQ multiplex PCR; TCRdb keeps only in-frame clonotypes and omits some of them. The sample lists roughly 500,000 clones, around 85% occurring once. What was sequenced was PBMCs or T cells enriched from blood (not recorded which). Receptors originate from a woman aged 55-75 years who had recovered from COVID-19. The CDR3 runs from the conserved cysteine through the conserved F or W. Each record gives: D gene, J gene, V gene, clone size, CDR3 protein, CDR3 DNA. D genes are given only for firm matches. Where a row states a size, it is once, few, many or the class of an expanded clone; other rows omit it.

NA	TRBJ2-5	TRBV5-4	NA	CASSLGGGQETQYF	TGTGCCAGCAGCTTGGGTGGCGGCCAAGAGACCCAGTACTTC
NA	TRBJ1-1	TRBV7-8	NA	CASSLGLGGTEAFF	TGTGCCAGCAGCTTAGGTCTCGGGGGCACTGAAGCTTTCTTT
TRBD1	TRBJ1-1	TRBV5-4	NA	CASSFGADRGDTEAFF	TGTGCCAGCAGCTTTGGGGCCGACAGGGGAGACACTGAAGCTTTCTTT
NA	TRBJ2-7	TRBV29-1	NA	CSVAHRLRGGDEQYF	TGCAGCGTTGCACACCGATTGAGGGGGGGCGACGAGCAGTACTTC
TRBD1	TRBJ1-1	TRBV9	NA	CASSVGTGTEAFF	TGTGCCAGCAGCGTCGGGACAGGGACTGAAGCTTTCTTT
NA	TRBJ2-3	TRBV4-2	NA	CASSQGAQVAPQYF	TGTGCCAGCAGCCAAGGAGCCCAAGTCGCTCCGCAGTATTTT
TRBD1	TRBJ1-6	TRBV7-2	NA	CASSLVAQGAGNSPLHF	TGTGCCAGCAGCTTAGTAGCCCAGGGGGCAGGTAATTCACCCCTCCACTTT
NA	TRBJ1-6	TRBV6-1	NA	CASSEPGGGVLLSYNSPLHF	TGTGCCAGCAGTGAACCCGGGGGGGGAGTCCTACTCTCCTATAATTCACCCCTCCACTTT
TRBD2	TRBJ2-5	TRBV11-2	NA	CASSLDRLQRGIQETQYF	TGTGCCAGCAGCTTAGATAGGCTCCAGCGGGGGATACAAGAGACCCAGTACTTC
NA	TRBJ1-2	TRBV6-5	NA	CASRGGDIANYGYTF	TGTGCCAGCCGAGGGGGAGACATCGCTAACTATGGCTACACCTTC
NA	TRBJ1-6	TRBV24-1	few	CATSDSRKYNSPLHF	TGTGCCACCAGTGATTCGCGGAAGTATAATTCACCCCTCCACTTT
NA	TRBJ2-7	TRBV5-3	NA	CARSGHLYRNPSGEQYF	TGTGCCAGAAGTGGGCACCTCTACAGGAACCCCAGTGGGGAGCAGTACTTC
NA	TRBJ2-2	TRBV3-1/TRBV3-2	NA	CASSQESVTGELFF	TGTGCCAGCAGCCAAGAATCAGTCACCGGGGAGCTGTTTTTT
NA	TRBJ2-4	TRBV2	few	CASGAGLGRDIQYF	TGTGCCAGCGGGGCGGGACTTGGTAGGGACATTCAGTACTTC
TRBD1	TRBJ1-6	TRBV7-8	NA	CASSPRTGYDNSPLHF	TGTGCCAGCAGCCCAAGGACAGGGTATGATAATTCACCCCTCCACTTT
TRBD1	TRBJ2-5	TRBV5-1	NA	CASSSPETGGRETQYF	TGCGCCAGCAGCTCCCCTGAAACAGGGGGGAGAGAGACCCAGTACTTC
NA	TRBJ1-6	TRBV5-1	few	CASSPRGDSPLHF	TGCGCCAGCAGCCCACGGGGGGATTCACCCCTCCACTTT
NA	TRBJ1-2	TRBV6-5	NA	CASSPRDNPNYGYTF	TGTGCCAGCAGCCCCCGGGACAACCCTAACTATGGCTACACCTTC
TRBD1	TRBJ1-2	TRBV6-6	NA	CASSYPQGQGAGGYTF	TGTGCCAGCAGTTACCCCCAGGGACAGGGGGCTGGAGGCTACACCTTC
NA	TRBJ1-2	TRBV5-6	few	CASSFGPPLYTF	TGTGCCAGCAGCTTCGGTCCGCCCCTCTACACCTTC
TRBD1	TRBJ2-3	TRBV10-3	NA	CAISPQGTGGADTQYF	TGTGCCATCAGCCCTCAAGGGACAGGGGGTGCCGATACGCAGTATTTT
TRBD2	TRBJ2-1	TRBV11-2	few	CASSSRRDSGGNYNEQFF	TGTGCCAGCAGCTCGCGAAGGGATAGCGGGGGGAACTACAATGAGCAGTTCTTC
NA	TRBJ1-4	TRBV20-1	NA	CSASNRINEKLFF	TGCAGTGCTAGTAACAGGATTAATGAAAAACTGTTTTTT
TRBD2	TRBJ2-1	TRBV13	NA	CASSFGLAGGDNEQFF	TGTGCCAGCAGCTTTGGACTAGCGGGGGGGGACAATGAGCAGTTCTTC
NA	TRBJ2-1	TRBV9	NA	CASSPRDSGIWAYNEQFF	TGTGCCAGCAGCCCCCGGGACTCAGGGATCTGGGCCTACAATGAGCAGTTCTTC
NA	TRBJ1-3	TRBV5-6	NA	CASSSPGGSSSGNTIYF	TGTGCCAGCAGTTCCCCGGGGGGCTCGAGCTCTGGAAACACCATATATTTT
TRBD1	TRBJ1-1	TRBV12-5	once	CASGFGTGLLNTEAFF	TGTGCTAGTGGTTTCGGGACAGGGCTCCTGAACACTGAAGCTTTCTTT
TRBD1	TRBJ2-1	TRBV19	NA	CASSITGQGGHEQFF	TGTGCCAGTAGTATTACCGGACAGGGTGGACATGAGCAGTTCTTC
TRBD1	TRBJ1-2	TRBV6-2/TRBV6-3	NA	CASSPGQDYGYTF	TGTGCCAGCAGCCCCGGACAGGACTATGGCTACACCTTC
NA	TRBJ1-2	TRBV30	few	CAWSLTGSGRYGYTF	TGTGCCTGGAGTTTAACAGGGTCGGGCCGATATGGCTACACCTTC
NA	TRBJ1-1	TRBV20-1	NA	CSSTETEAFF	TGCAGCTCGACAGAAACTGAAGCTTTCTTT
TRBD2	TRBJ2-3	TRBV7-9	NA	CASSLTSGGSTDTQYF	TGTGCCAGCAGCTTGACTAGCGGGGGAAGCACAGATACGCAGTATTTT
NA	TRBJ2-5	TRBV3-1/TRBV3-2	once	CASSLYRAQYF	TGTGCCAGCAGCCTCTACCGGGCCCAGTACTTC
TRBD1	TRBJ2-3	TRBV28	NA	CASSRDRVSYF	TGTGCCAGCAGCCGGGACAGGGTGTCATATTTT
TRBD1	TRBJ1-3	TRBV12-5	NA	CASGLAGQGSGNTIYF	TGTGCTAGTGGTTTGGCTGGACAGGGCTCTGGAAACACCATATATTTT
TRBD1	TRBJ2-5	TRBV9	NA	CASSKGQAYQETQYF	TGTGCCAGCAGCAAAGGACAGGCGTACCAAGAGACCCAGTACTTC
NA	TRBJ2-2	TRBV18	NA	CASSPNILNTGELFF	TGTGCCAGCTCACCGAACATCCTGAACACCGGGGAGCTGTTTTTT
TRBD1	TRBJ2-7	TRBV7-9	NA	CASSPPKRQGDEQYF	TGTGCCAGCAGCCCGCCGAAGAGACAGGGTGACGAGCAGTACTTC
NA	TRBJ2-1	TRBV9	NA	CASSAAGGSYNEQFF	TGTGCCAGCAGCGCCGCCGGGGGCTCCTACAATGAGCAGTTCTTC
NA	TRBJ2-1	TRBV5-1	few	CASSLSSEQFF	TGCGCCAGCAGCTTGAGTAGTGAGCAGTTCTTC
NA	TRBJ1-1	TRBV7-9	NA	CASSSQGIGTEAFF	TGTGCCAGCAGCTCACAGGGAATTGGCACTGAAGCTTTCTTT
NA	TRBJ1-5	TRBV7-8	NA	CASSSLPWGGNQPQHF	TGTGCCAGCAGCAGCCTCCCCTGGGGGGGCAATCAGCCCCAGCATTTT
NA	TRBJ1-6	TRBV14	few	CASSQDDSPLHF	TGTGCCAGCAGCCAAGACGATTCACCCCTCCACTTT
NA	TRBJ1-3	TRBV30	NA	CAWSVQYRSSGNTIYF	TGTGCCTGGAGTGTACAGTACAGGAGCTCTGGAAACACCATATATTTT
NA	TRBJ2-7	TRBV19	few	CASSMRGSYEQYF	TGTGCCAGTAGTATGCGAGGCTCCTACGAGCAGTACTTC